This T cell receptor beta chain was recovered during a study of Graves' ophthalmopathy and Graves' hyperthyroidism (dated by TCRdb to 2016 to 2019). With regard to the full study: A patient counted as having stable hyperthyroidism if there was no progression to ophthalmopathy within 18 months of follow-up. In about 6 hyperthyroidism patients, T-cell repertoires of thyroid tissue and blood were compared. The independent validation cohort included 20 or so hyperthyroidism patients plus 17 patients who later progressed from hyperthyroidism to ophthalmopathy. In total, approximately 130 blood samples were TCR-sequenced: some 43 ophthalmopathy, approximately 80 hyperthyroidism and about 17 hyperthyroidism-to-ophthalmopathy patients. A discovery set of 95 to 100 patients (roughly 41 ophthalmopathy, around 57 stable hyperthyroidism) was enrolled to explore V-J signatures distinguishing ophthalmopathy from hyperthyroidism. The study used signatures of the TCR beta repertoire to tell Graves' ophthalmopathy apart from Graves' hyperthyroidism and to predict which patients would progress to ophthalmopathy. Once sampling was done, hyperthyroidism patients were given methimazole at a starting dose of 30 mg daily, while ophthalmopathy patients were given high-dose intravenous methylprednisolone. Results and caveats for the whole study, not just this receptor: Most of the expanded thyroid clonotypes with a frequency above 0.001 were also detected in blood, and it was suggested that the thyroid immune response may be reflected by blood repertoires. In cross-validation, the 13-signature model distinguished ophthalmopathy from stable hyperthyroidism with about 87% sensitivity and around 81% specificity, and in the test set the corresponding values were about 80% and 75%. In validation, the model predicted ophthalmopathy progression with more than 70% sensitivity and 72% to 80% specificity; some 13 predicted patients were CT-confirmed with GO in a median of around 6.5 months. Sample size was not statistically predetermined, and group allocation was not concealed from the investigators.

A note on this clonotype: Its specific antigen is unknown. One base away there is no much larger clone; base qualities are not given.

TCR beta CDR3 regions were amplified from RNA transcripts for repertoire sequencing. The first round was an RT-PCR using HTBI primers with the Qiagen OneStep RT-PCR kit, and this first round was followed by a second-round multiplex PCR, then size selection and purification. Libraries were sequenced paired-end with 100 bp reads on an Illumina HiSeq2000. As for how the authors treated the data: SOAPnuke was used to process the reads, throwing out any read that had adapters, had uncalled bases, had a mean Phred below 15, or lacked an exact constant-primer or identifier match. COPE v1.2.5 was used to merge the high-quality paired reads. Each unique nucleotide sequence was defined as a clonotype, and clonotypes were aligned to IMGT TRB V, D and J references with MiTCR v1.1. Analysis was restricted to V-J combinations with a frequency above 0.0001, which covered roughly 99% of repertoires. For each V-J combination, a TCR clonal expansion and chaos score was defined as the ratio of F50 clonal expansion to chaos observed in the TCRdist matrix. Welch's t-statistics and random forest were used to reduce features to about a dozen V-J combinations, which were fed into a naive Bayes classifier. The Morisita-Horn index was used to measure how similar the thyroid and blood repertoires were. The public reads were reanalyzed by TCRdb: fastp trimming at Q25, MiXCR alignment, in-frame beta chains only. Rows are combined by CDR3 protein, so each entry shows the most common genes and DNA. TCRdb's processing, not the study's, gives the V and J calls here. The sample contains some 1.1 million distinct CDR3 sequences, around a third of them found a single time. The ten top clones hold approximately 10% of the sample.

Patients with hyperthyroidism were aged 18 to 65 years, had been newly diagnosed, and had a disease duration of less than 2 months. Anyone with other autoimmune diseases, uncontrolled infections, pregnancy or lactation was excluded from the study. Clinical symptoms, serum thyroxine, TRAb, thyroid ultrasound and orbital computed tomography were used for diagnosis. Total RNA was extracted using Trizol reagent, and RNA quality was checked on an Agilent 2100 Bioanalyzer. Via the germline V gene, CDR1 is SGHAT and CDR2 FQNNGV. V and J are trimmed by 1 base and 5 bases, and the gene matches miss 4 bases of the junction. The CDR3 sequence holds 15 residues, the cysteine and phenylalanine included. CDR3 DNA is the only sequence kept; it has 45 bases, read in frame from the first base.

The receptor was derived from an adult man with Graves' hyperthyroidism. The sequenced sample consisted of peripheral blood or thyroid tissue (not recorded which). The sequence is built from TRBV11-2 and TRBJ2-5; 10 of the junction bases match TRBD1. At the DNA level, the sequence is TGTGCCAGCAGCTTAGGGGACAGGGGTGTCGAGACCCAGTACTTC. Translated, this is CASSLGDRGVETQYF. The reference TRBV11-2 and TRBJ2-5 proteins fill in what lies around the CDR3, so the full variable domain reads EAGVAQSPRYKIIEKRQSVAFWCNPISGHATLYWYQQILGQGPKLLIQFQNNGVVDDSQLPKDRFSAERLKGVDSTLKIQPAKLEDSAVYLCASSLGDRGVETQYFGPGTRLLVL.